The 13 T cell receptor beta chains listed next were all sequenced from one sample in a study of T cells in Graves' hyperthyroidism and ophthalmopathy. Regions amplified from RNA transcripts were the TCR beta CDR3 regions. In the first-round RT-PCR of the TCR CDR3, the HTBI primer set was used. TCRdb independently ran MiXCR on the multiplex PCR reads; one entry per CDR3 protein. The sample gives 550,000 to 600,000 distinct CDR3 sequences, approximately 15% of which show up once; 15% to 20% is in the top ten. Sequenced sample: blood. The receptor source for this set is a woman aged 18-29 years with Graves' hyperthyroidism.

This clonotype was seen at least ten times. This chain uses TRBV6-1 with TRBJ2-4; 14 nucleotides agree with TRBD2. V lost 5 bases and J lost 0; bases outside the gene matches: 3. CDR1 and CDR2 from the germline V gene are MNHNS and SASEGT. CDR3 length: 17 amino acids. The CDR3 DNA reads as TGTGCCAGCAGTCGTGGACTAGCGGGAGGAGCCAAAAACATTCAGTACTTC. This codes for CASSRGLAGGAKNIQYF.

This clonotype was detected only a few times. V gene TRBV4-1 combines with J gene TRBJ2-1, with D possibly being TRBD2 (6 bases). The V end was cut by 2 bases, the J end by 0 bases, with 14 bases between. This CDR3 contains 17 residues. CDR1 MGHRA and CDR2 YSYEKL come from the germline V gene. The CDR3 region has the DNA TGCGCCAGCAGCCAATATCGGCGGGAAAGCTCCTACAATGAGCAGTTCTTC. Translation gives CASSQYRRESSYNEQFF.

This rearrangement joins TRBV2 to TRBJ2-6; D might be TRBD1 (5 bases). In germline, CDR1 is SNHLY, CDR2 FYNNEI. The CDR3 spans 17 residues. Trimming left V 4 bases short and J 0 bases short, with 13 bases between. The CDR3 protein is CASSVGPTYSGANVLTF. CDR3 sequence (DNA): TGTGCCAGCAGTGTGGGGCCGACGTACTCTGGGGCCAACGTCCTGACTTTC.

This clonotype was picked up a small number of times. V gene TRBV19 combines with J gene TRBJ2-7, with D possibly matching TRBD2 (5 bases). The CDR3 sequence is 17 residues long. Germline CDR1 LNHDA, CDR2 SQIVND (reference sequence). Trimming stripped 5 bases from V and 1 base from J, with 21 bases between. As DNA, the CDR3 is TGTGCCAGTAGTGATTTCGGAGGAGGTCAGTCGTCCTACGAGCAGTACTTC. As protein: CASSDFGGGQSSYEQYF.

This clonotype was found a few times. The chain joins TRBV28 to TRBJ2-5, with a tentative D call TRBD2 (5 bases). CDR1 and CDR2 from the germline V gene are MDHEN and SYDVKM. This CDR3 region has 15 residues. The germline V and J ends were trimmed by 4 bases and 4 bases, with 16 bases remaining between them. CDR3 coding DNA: TGTGCCAGCAGTTCCTCCCAGGATGGGAGAGAGACCCAGTACTTC. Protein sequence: CASSSSQDGRETQYF.

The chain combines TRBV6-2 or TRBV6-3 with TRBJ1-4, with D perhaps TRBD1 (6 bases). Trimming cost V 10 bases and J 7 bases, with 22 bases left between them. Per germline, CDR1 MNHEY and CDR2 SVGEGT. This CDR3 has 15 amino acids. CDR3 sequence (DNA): TGTGCCACCTCCCCCGGGGGCCACAGAGTTGAAAAACTGTTTTTT. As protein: CATSPGGHRVEKLFF.

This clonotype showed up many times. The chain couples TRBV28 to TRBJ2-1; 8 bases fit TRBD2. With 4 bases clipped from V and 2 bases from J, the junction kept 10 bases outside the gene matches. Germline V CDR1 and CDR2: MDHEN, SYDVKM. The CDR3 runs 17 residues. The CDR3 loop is CASSYPQAGVTYNEQFF. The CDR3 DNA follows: TGTGCCAGCAGTTATCCTCAAGCGGGAGTAACCTACAATGAGCAGTTCTTC.

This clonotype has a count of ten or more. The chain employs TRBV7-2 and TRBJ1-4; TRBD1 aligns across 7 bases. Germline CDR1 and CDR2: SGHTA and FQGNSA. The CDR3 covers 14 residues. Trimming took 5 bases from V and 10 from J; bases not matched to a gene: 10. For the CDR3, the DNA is TGTGCCAGCAGCACTCAACCCCAGGGGGGAAAACTGTTTTTT. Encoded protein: CASSTQPQGGKLFF.

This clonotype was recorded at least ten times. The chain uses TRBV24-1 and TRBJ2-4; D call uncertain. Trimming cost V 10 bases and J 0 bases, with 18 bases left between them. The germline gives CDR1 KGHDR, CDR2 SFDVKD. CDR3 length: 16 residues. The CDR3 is CATPCPRWEAKNIQYF. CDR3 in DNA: TGTGCCACTCCTTGTCCCAGGTGGGAAGCCAAAAACATTCAGTACTTC.

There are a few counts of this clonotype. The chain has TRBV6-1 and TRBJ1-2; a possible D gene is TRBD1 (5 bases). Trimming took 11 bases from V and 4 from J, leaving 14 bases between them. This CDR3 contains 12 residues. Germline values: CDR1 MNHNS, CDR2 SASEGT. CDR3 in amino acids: CASKGRFYGYTF. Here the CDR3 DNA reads TGTGCCTCCAAGGGACGCTTCTATGGCTACACCTTC.

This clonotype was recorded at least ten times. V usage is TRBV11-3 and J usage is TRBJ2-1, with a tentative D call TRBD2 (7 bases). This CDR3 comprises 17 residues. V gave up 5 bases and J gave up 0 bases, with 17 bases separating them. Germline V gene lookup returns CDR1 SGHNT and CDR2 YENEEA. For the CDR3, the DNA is TGTGCCAGCAGCCCCGGGGGGCGTACTAGCTCCTACAATGAGCAGTTCTTC. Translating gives CASSPGGRTSSYNEQFF. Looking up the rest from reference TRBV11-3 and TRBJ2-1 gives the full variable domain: EAGVVQSPRYKIIEKKQPVAFWCNPISGHNTLYWYLQNLGQGPELLIRYENEEAVDDSQLPKDRFSAERLKGVDSTLKIQPAELGDSAVYLCASSPGGRTSSYNEQFFGPGTRLTVL.

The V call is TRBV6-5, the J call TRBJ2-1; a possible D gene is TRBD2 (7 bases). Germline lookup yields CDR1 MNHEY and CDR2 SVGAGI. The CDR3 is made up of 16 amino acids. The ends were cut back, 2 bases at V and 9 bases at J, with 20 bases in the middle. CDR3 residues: CASSYGLGGGWSEQFF. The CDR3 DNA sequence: TGTGCCAGCAGTTACGGTCTGGGGGGGGGCTGGAGTGAGCAGTTCTTC.

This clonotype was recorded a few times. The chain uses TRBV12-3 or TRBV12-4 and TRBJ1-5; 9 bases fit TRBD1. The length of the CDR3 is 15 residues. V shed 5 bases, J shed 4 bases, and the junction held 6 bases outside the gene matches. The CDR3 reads CASSQIGTGNQPQHF. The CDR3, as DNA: TGTGCCAGCAGTCAGATAGGGACAGGGAATCAGCCCCAGCATTTT.